This paragraph covers one T cell receptor beta chain sequence. Its antigen is not identified. These data originate in a study of T cell therapy after organ transplantation. This table comes from immunoSEQ multiplex PCR, and its TCRdb copy is limited to in-frame clones, with some not included. Of some 47,000 clones listed, about 94% are singletons. Whole-study results and caveats: Pretherapy CD8 clonality inversely correlated with its fold change after therapy.

In germline, CDR1 is ENHRY, CDR2 SYGVKD. This CDR3 contains 14 residues. J lost 5 bases, V lost 8 bases, and 9 bases had no gene match. The material was CD8+ T cells from blood, obtained before autologous CMV-specific T cell therapy. The chain has TRBV10-3 and TRBJ2-7; 10 bases map to TRBD1. This TCR was recovered from a human patient who had received a solid organ transplant and had CMV disease. This CDR3 reads CAIGGQGGRDEQYF. CDR3 DNA sequence: TGTGCCATCGGTGGACAGGGGGGGCGGGACGAGCAGTACTTC.